Below, 26 T cell receptor beta chains from the same sample are listed, as sequenced in a study of tumor-infiltrating lymphocytes in primary liver carcinoma. Co-extraction of both nucleic acids (RNA and DNA) used about 20-33 mg of unsorted bulk tissue. The input was around 530 ng total RNA; TCR beta cDNA was made from it with a constant-region primer. Three-round nested multiplex PCR performed with slightly modified ARM-PCR produced the TCR beta libraries. With TRBV1-TRBV30 forward primers and a C-beta reverse primer, the first two PCR rounds were run for about 10 cycles each. MiXCR, applied by TCRdb to the multiplex PCR reads, yields one record per CDR3 protein. The sample shows tens of thousands of distinct CDR3 sequences, nearly 80% of them seen only once. Specimen: liver tumor tissue from sampling region 3. Indicated subset: tumor region T3, left-lateral pole. The receptors were gathered from a man aged 35 to 55 with primary liver carcinoma and hepatitis B virus infection.

Regarding this clonotype: The conserved phenylalanine or tryptophan is not found at the CDR3 terminus, so this likely reflects a read error. No DNA is shown, since the ends of the CDR3 on it are uncertain; the CDR3 is the one TCRdb lists. The rearrangement links TRBV18 to TRBJ1-5. The germline CDR1 and CDR2 sequences are KGHSH and LQKENI. The CDR3 extends over 18 residues, inclusive of both ends. This CDR3 reads CASSPVSVTFYSNQPQHL.

The V and J genes are TRBV12-3 or TRBV12-4 and TRBJ1-2; TRBD1 matches 7 bases. J gave up 3 bases and V 6 bases, and 10 bases lay outside the gene matches. CDR3 length: 15 amino acids. CDR3 protein: CASSLGHGTDYGYTF. In DNA, the CDR3 is TGTGCCAGCAGCCTCGGACATGGGACAGACTATGGCTACACCTTC.

Turning to this clonotype: The CDR3 does not end in the conserved phenylalanine or tryptophan, so this is likely a read error. The V call is TRBV28, the J call TRBJ2-7; D possibly matches TRBD1 or TRBD2 (5 bases each). The V gene's germline CDR1 is MDHEN and CDR2 SYDVKM. V was cut by 9 bases and J by 0 bases, with 15 bases left in between. The CDR3 totals 14 residues. CDR3 sequence (DNA): TGTGCCAGTATCCGGACTGGGGGCTCCTACGAGCAGTACTCC. Amino acid sequence: CASIRTGGSYEQYS.

The V and J genes are TRBV5-5 and TRBJ2-7; D gene ambiguous. The CDR3 is 17 amino acids. Per the germline V gene, CDR1 is SGHKS and CDR2 is YYEKEE (reference sequence). The germline V and J ends were trimmed by 3 bases and 2 bases, with 21 bases remaining between them. As DNA, the CDR3 is TGTGCCAGCAGCTCGGAACAACACCTGACTCTGCCCTACGAGCAGTACTTC. Protein: CASSSEQHLTLPYEQYF. Supplemented by reference TRBV5-5 and TRBJ2-7, the full variable domain reads DAGVTQSPTHLIKTRGQQVTLRCSPISGHKSVSWYQQVLGQGPQFIFQYYEKEERGRGNFPDRFSARQFPNYSSELNVNALLLGDSALYLCASSSEQHLTLPYEQYFGPGTRLTVT.

Comments on this clonotype: A much larger clone differs from this one at a single base, so this may be a read error. The V and J genes are TRBV25-1 and TRBJ2-1, with TRBD2 matching 8 bases. The CDR3 loop spans 15 amino acids. J was trimmed by 8 bases and V by 9 bases; bases with no gene match: 15. Looked up from germline, CDR1 is MGHDK and CDR2 is SYGVNS. CDR3 protein: CASQPGRAGDHEQFF. The CDR3 DNA sequence: TGTGCCAGTCAGCCGGGACGAGCGGGAGACCATGAGCAGTTCTTC.

This clonotype occurred a few times. This CDR3 is missing its conserved last phenylalanine or tryptophan, likely due to a read error. Because the CDR3's place on the DNA is in doubt, the DNA is left out and the CDR3 is given as listed by TCRdb. V usage is TRBV4-1 and J usage is TRBJ1-2; the table calls TRBD1, which could not be checked here. The CDR3 has 14 amino acids, counting both end residues. Germline loops: CDR1 MGHRA, CDR2 YSYEKL. The CDR3 reads CASSQGDRNYGYTC.

Notes on this clonotype: The CDR3 carries no conserved terminal phenylalanine or tryptophan, so it likely arises from a read error. V is TRBV5-4 and J is TRBJ2-7; D is undetermined. The CDR3 is 13 residues long. V lost 4 bases and J lost 5, with 13 bases in between. The germline V gene encodes CDR1 SGHNT and CDR2 YYREEE (reference sequence). The DNA of the CDR3 is TGTGCCAGCAGCCTCTATAGTAGTGACGAGCAGTACTTA. It translates to CASSLYSSDEQYL.

Note on this clonotype: At one end the junction does not follow the germline gene, possibly because of a read error. The chain recombines TRBV12-3 or TRBV12-4 with TRBJ2-7; D unresolved. CDR3 length: 16 residues. The CDR3 loop reads CVSSLIDSGSSYEQYF. The CDR3 DNA sequence: TGTGTCAGCAGTTTAATAGACTCCGGTAGCTCCTATGAGCAGTACTTC.

V usage is TRBV12-3 or TRBV12-4 and J usage is TRBJ1-1; D is unresolved. The CDR3 sequence is 14 residues long. V was clipped by 6 bases and J by 0 bases, with 11 bases between them. CDR3 sequence (DNA): TGTGCCAGCAGCTTCCAGTGGATGAACACTGAAGCTTTCTTT. Translating it yields CASSFQWMNTEAFF.

Concerning this clonotype: Germline is not matched at one junction end, which may reflect a read error. The chain recombines TRBV11-2 with TRBJ2-7; no clear D gene. CDR1 and CDR2 from the germline V gene are SGHAT and FQNNGV. This CDR3 spans 14 amino acids. The CDR3 sequence is CTSSLDLGGWEQCF. Here the CDR3 DNA reads TGTACCAGCAGCTTAGATCTTGGTGGATGGGAACAGTGCTTC.

Points on this clonotype: At one end, the junction sequence differs from germline, possibly due to a read error. The V gene is TRBV11-2, the J gene TRBJ2-1; TRBD2 matches 7 bases. The CDR3 runs to 16 residues. CDR1 SGHAT and CDR2 FQNNGV come from the germline V gene. As DNA, the CDR3 is TGTGTCAGCAGCTTAGAGCTCCCAGCGGGAATAAATGAGCAGTTCTTC. Its translation: CVSSLELPAGINEQFF.

This clonotype was counted between two and nine times. The junction does not match germline at one end; this may be a read error. V and J are TRBV12-3 or TRBV12-4 and TRBJ2-7; D is undetermined. The CDR3 is made up of 16 amino acids. In nucleotides, the CDR3 is TGTACCAGCAGTTTAATAGGTTCAGGTAGCTCCTACGAGCAGTACTTC. Translated, it gives CTSSLIGSGSSYEQYF.

To note about this clonotype: This could be a read error, since a much larger clone is one nucleotide away. The rearrangement links TRBV28 to TRBJ1-4; the D is unclear. The CDR3 has 14 amino acids. Trimming cost V 7 bases and J 8 bases, with 17 bases left between them. Germline-derived CDR1 and CDR2 are MDHEN and SYDVKM. DNA for the CDR3: TGTGCCAGCAATTTCCGAGGGTTGGGGGAAAAACTGTTTTTT. Its protein is CASNFRGLGEKLFF.

In its sample, this clonotype was seen once. The chain links TRBV6-6 to TRBJ2-4; perhaps TRBD1 as D (6 bases). Germline CDR1 and CDR2: MNHNY and SVGAGI (reference sequence). This CDR3 has 16 amino acids. V lost 7 bases, J lost 1 base, and 17 bases lay in between. The CDR3 here is CASIGQLGLAKNIQYF. In nucleotides, the CDR3 is TGTGCCAGCATAGGACAGCTTGGATTGGCCAAAAACATTCAGTACTTC.

Points on this clonotype: Because it lacks the conserved phenylalanine or tryptophan at the end, this CDR3 is likely a read error. The gene calls are TRBV4-2 and TRBJ2-3, with 10 bases identical to TRBD2. CDR3 size: 18 residues. Trimming removed 3 bases from V and 3 bases from J; junction bases left unmatched: 12. CDR1 LGHNA and CDR2 YNFKEQ come from the germline V gene. This chain's CDR3 is CASSHVVLLAGATDTQYY. In DNA form, the CDR3 reads TGTGCCAGCAGCCATGTGGTGCTTCTAGCGGGAGCGACAGATACGCAGTATTAT.

Many counts were recorded for this clonotype. This chain joins TRBV11-1 and TRBJ2-7; D call uncertain. CDR3 length: 14 amino acids. Germline-derived CDR1 and CDR2 are SGHAT and FQDESV (reference sequence). The ends were cut back, 0 bases at V and 0 bases at J, with 6 bases in the middle. CDR3 in DNA: TGTGCCAGCAGCTTAGCGACGGCCTCCTACGAGCAGTACTTC. Encoded protein: CASSLATASYEQYF.

The chain joins TRBV11-2 to TRBJ2-1; perhaps TRBD1 as D (6 bases). V dropped 5 bases and J dropped 8 bases, with 28 bases sitting between them. This CDR3 contains 18 residues. CDR1 is SGHAT, CDR2 FQNNGV, per germline. The chain's CDR3 is CASSRVIHRVISHYEQFF. DNA for the CDR3: TGTGCCAGCAGCCGTGTCATTCACAGGGTGATCTCCCACTATGAGCAGTTCTTC.

Of note for this clonotype: One end of the junction does not line up with germline, which may come from a read error. The V gene is TRBV12-3 or TRBV12-4, the J gene TRBJ2-7; D is undetermined. There are 16 residues in the CDR3. The CDR3 region is CDSSLIGSGSSYEQHF. CDR3 nucleotide sequence: TGTGACAGCAGTTTAATAGGCTCCGGTAGCTCCTACGAACAGCACTTC.

As concerns this clonotype: Given the absence of the conserved phenylalanine or tryptophan at the CDR3 end, a read error is likely. V and J are TRBV11-2 and TRBJ2-1; D remains unclear. CDR3 length equals 14 residues. The V and J ends lost 2 bases and 12 bases respectively, with 17 bases between them. Germline V gene lookup returns CDR1 SGHAT and CDR2 FQNNGV. CDR3 coding DNA: TGTGCCAGCAGCTTATACCGGCCAGTTAGTGGGCAGTTCCTC. It codes for CASSLYRPVSGQFL.

On this clonotype: A read error may account for a junction end that differs from germline. V and J are TRBV10-3 and TRBJ1-2; TRBD1 is a possible D gene (5 bases). Germline loops: CDR1 ENHRY, CDR2 SYGVKD. CDR3 length equals 12 residues. The CDR3 DNA sequence: TGTGCCATCAGTGATAGGGGTTATGGCTACATCTTC. Its protein is CAISDRGYGYIF.

About this clonotype itself: One end of the junction varies from germline; a read error may be responsible. The rearrangement joins TRBV12-3 or TRBV12-4 to TRBJ2-7; the D is unclear. The CDR3 has 16 amino acids. The chain's CDR3 is CANSLIGSGNSYEQYF. The DNA for the CDR3 is TGTGCCAACAGTCTAATAGGCTCCGGTAACTCCTACGAGCAGTACTTC.

Of note for this clonotype: At one end the junction does not follow the germline gene, possibly because of a read error. The chain joins TRBV11-3 to TRBJ2-3; no definite D call. Germline CDR1 reads SGHNT; CDR2 reads YENEEA. This CDR3 spans 15 amino acids. CDR3 residues: CASSLKSERTDTQYF. In DNA form, the CDR3 reads TGTGCCAGCAGCTTAAAGTCCGAGCGCACAGATACGCAGTACTTT.

Worth noting for this clonotype: A much more abundant neighbour one base away suggests this may be a read error. The rearrangement joins TRBV2 to TRBJ2-1, with unresolved D. Germline assignment: CDR1 SNHLY and CDR2 FYNNEI. The CDR3 is made up of 16 amino acids. Trimming removed 9 bases from V and 4 bases from J, with 22 bases in between. CDR3 coding DNA: TGTGCCAGGAGTAACCACGGACCAACCCTATACAATGAGCAGTTCTTC. Translating gives CARSNHGPTLYNEQFF.

This chain connects TRBV4-1 to TRBJ2-7; D gene unclear. Between the trimmed V and J ends, which lost 9 bases and 7 bases, there was a span of 22 bases. Germline V gives CDR1 MGHRA, CDR2 YSYEKL. This CDR3 spans 14 amino acids. CDR3 in amino acids: CARSQVDTYYEQYF. The DNA for the CDR3 is TGCGCCAGAAGTCAAGTCGATACTTACTATGAGCAGTACTTC.

Concerning this clonotype itself: The germline gene is not matched at one end of the junction; a read error may be the cause. Written as DNA, the CDR3 is TGCGCCAGCAGCTTTAGGCAAGGAAGCAATCAGCCCCAGCATTTT. This gives the protein CASSFRQGSNQPQHF. This chain uses TRBV12-3 or TRBV12-4 with TRBJ1-5; D uncertain. The CDR3 consists of 15 residues.

V gene TRBV6-9 combines with J gene TRBJ1-4, with D hard to call. Germline values: CDR1 MNHGY, CDR2 SVAAGI. The CDR3 length is 8 residues. CDR3 sequence: CAYRVPFF. The CDR3 bases are TGTGCTTATCGAGTCCCGTTTTTT.